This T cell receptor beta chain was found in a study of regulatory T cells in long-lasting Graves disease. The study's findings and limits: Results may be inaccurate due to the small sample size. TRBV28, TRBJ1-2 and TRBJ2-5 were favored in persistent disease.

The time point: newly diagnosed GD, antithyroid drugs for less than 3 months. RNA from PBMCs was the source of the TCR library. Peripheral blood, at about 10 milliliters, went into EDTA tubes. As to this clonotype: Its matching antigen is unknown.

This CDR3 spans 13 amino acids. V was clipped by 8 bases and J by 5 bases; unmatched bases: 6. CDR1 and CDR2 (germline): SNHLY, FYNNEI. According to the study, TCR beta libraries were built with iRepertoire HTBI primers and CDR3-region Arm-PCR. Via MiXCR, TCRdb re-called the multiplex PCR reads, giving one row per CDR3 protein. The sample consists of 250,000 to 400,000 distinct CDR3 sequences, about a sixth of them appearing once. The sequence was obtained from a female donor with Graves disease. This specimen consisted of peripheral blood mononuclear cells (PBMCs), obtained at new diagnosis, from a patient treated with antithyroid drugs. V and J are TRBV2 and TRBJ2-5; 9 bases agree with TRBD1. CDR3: CASGTGSGETQYF. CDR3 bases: TGTGCCAGCGGGACAGGGTCAGGGGAGACCCAGTACTTC.